This T cell receptor (beta chain) was identified during a study of T cells after yellow fever vaccination (dated by TCRdb to the late 2010s). At the level of the whole study: The SMART-Seq v4 Ultra Low Input RNA kit was used to prepare libraries from fractions with low cell numbers. To track T-cell clones before and after primary and booster YFV17D yellow fever vaccination, bulk TCR alpha and beta repertoires were sequenced longitudinally. Two healthy male donors, one aged 18 to 29 and one aged 30 to 40 years, made up the cohort. Blood was collected at multiple timepoints before and after primary and secondary immunization, and bulk PBMC replicates and cell subsets were isolated.

Reading the label with the study, this specimen's treatment or condition is: live attenuated yellow fever vaccine strain. At every blood-draw timepoint, two biological replicates of bulk PBMCs were collected. PBMCs were isolated from peripheral blood using a standard Ficoll-Paque protocol. TriZol was used to extract RNA from bulk PBMCs, from CD4 and CD8 fractions, and from dextramer-positive and dextramer-negative fractions. Paper-wide results and their limitations: The secondary T-cell response was weaker than the primary response but faster, peaking on day 5 instead of day 15. Because only two donors were included in the study, the extent to which the findings can be generalized is limited. Most clones expanded after primary vaccination were re-detected after the booster (almost 98% of CD4 and 80% to 90% of CD8), suggesting broad memory maintenance. A small share of clonotypes occurred in both CD4 and CD8 compartments, likely arising from convergent recombination. FACS-sorted repertoires could contain abundant contaminating clonotypes from the bulk population, so computational filtering was required.

Synthesis of TCR cDNA relied on 5'RACE template switching, a step that introduced a universal primer site along with unique molecular identifiers. Priming of cDNA synthesis was performed from both the TCR alpha and TCR beta constant segments. Two PCR steps were used to amplify libraries, with sample barcodes and sequencing adapters being added in the second step. Libraries were sequenced on Illumina HiSeq 2500 (2x100 bp) or NovaSeq (2x150 bp). Turning to the authors' computational methods: Demultiplexing of reads and collapsing into UMI consensus sequences were performed with MIGEC, and V(D)J alignment was carried out with MiXCR. Vaccine-responding clonotypes were defined with edgeR using replicate PBMC samples, requiring FDR below 0.01 and a log2 fold change above 5 up to day 15. Each bulk clonotype received a CD4 or CD8 identity based on whether the sequenced CD4 or CD8 repertoire contained that clonotype at higher abundance. TCRdb trimmed the raw reads at Q25, called clones with MiXCR and kept productive beta chains. Every CDR3 protein is listed once, alongside the most common genes and DNA of its rows. TCRdb assigned the V and J calls; the authors' analysis was not used. The sample records about 630,000 distinct CDR3 sequences, 9% to 15% of which are singletons. 14% to 15% of the sample comes from the top ten.

The germline V gene (reference sequence) specifies GTSNPN as CDR1 and SVGIG as CDR2. Germline trimming amounts to 4 bases on V and 5 bases on J, with 6 as the count of junction bases outside the gene matches. CDR3 length: 14 amino acids, cysteine to phenylalanine. CDR3 DNA is the only sequence kept; it has 42 bases, read in frame from the first base. This clonotype was seen at least ten times. Its cognate antigen has yet to be identified. Base-call qualities are not available, and no considerably larger clone is one nucleotide away. The source of this sequence is a young man who received the YFV17D yellow fever vaccine. The V gene is TRBV30 and the J gene is TRBJ1-1; TRBD1 fits 11 bases in the junction. The sequencing here drew on PBMCs, taken on the day of the yellow fever booster vaccination. The base sequence is TGTGCCTGGAATCCCGGGACAGGGGGTACTGAAGCTTTCTTT. This sequence encodes CAWNPGTGGTEAFF.